The present TCR beta chain was sequenced within a study of cytomegalovirus exposure and HLA in healthy donors. Notes on the study in general: In a later analysis, V- and J-gene trimming of beta chains associated with a DCLRE1C missense variant, replicated independently. The authors enumerated 150 to 200 TCR beta chains as linked to cytomegalovirus. What a later analysis showed was that several of the most significant clusters appeared linked to common viral pathogens. After further analysis at a later stage, around 17,000 TCR beta sequences were associated with HLA alleles at 0.05 false discovery rate.

The germline V gene has CDR1 MNHNS and CDR2 SASEGT. V was pared by 6 bases and J by 8 bases, with 20 bases between. The length of the CDR3 is 15 residues. About this clone itself: Its antigen is unknown.

The PCR had 60 Vbeta and 13 Jbeta primers. Profiled with immunoSEQ multiplex PCR; TCRdb holds only in-frame clones, not every one. In the table there are some 150,000 clones, roughly 81% of which are singletons. The chain recombines TRBV6-1 with TRBJ2-1; possible D gene TRBD2, 6 bases. Sequencing was done on a sample of PBMCs. The receptor was derived from a female donor in good health and CMV-seronegative. The CDR3 sequence: CASSPVRGGRDEQFF. The CDR3 bases are TGTGCCAGCAGCCCCGTCCGGGGAGGTCGGGATGAGCAGTTCTTC.